This T cell receptor beta chain was sequenced for a study of sequential checkpoint blockade in melanoma. Sequencing was performed with immunoSEQ multiplex PCR; in TCRdb, only in-frame clones are kept and a portion is missing. The sample lists around 4,900 clones; 55% to 75% were seen once. Treatment here: randomized to nivolumab then ipilimumab (arm A) or the reverse (arm B). Live CD3+CD8+ CD19− CD56− cells were sorted from PBMCs. The TCR comes from a human donor with melanoma. Sequencing was performed on CD8+ T cells sorted from blood (inferred from file names), taken from a patient given nivolumab and ipilimumab in sequence.

In DNA, the CDR3 is TGTGCCAGCAGCCTAGGGACAGGGACTTCACCCCTCCACTTT. Translating gives CASSLGTGTSPLHF. This chain connects TRBV27 to TRBJ1-6; TRBD1 matches 9 bases. The trim removed 6 bases at V and 9 bases at J, leaving 6 bases unmatched. The CDR3 loop spans 14 amino acids. CDR1 is MNHEY and CDR2 is SMNVEV in the germline V gene (reference sequence).